These 22 T cell receptor beta chains originate from one sample sequenced in a study of response to subunit inactivated influenza vaccine. Each CDR3 protein gets one entry after TCRdb re-called the RT-PCR reads with MiXCR. In the table there are hundreds of thousands of distinct CDR3 sequences, 14% of which are singletons. This specimen was PBMCs from blood, taken around two weeks before vaccination. The receptors were gathered from a man aged 50-60 years who received an inactivated influenza vaccine.

The chain joins TRBV20-1 to TRBJ2-7, with D maybe TRBD2 (6 bases). The CDR3 covers 13 residues. CDR1 and CDR2 (germline): DFQATT, SNEGSKA (reference sequence). V shed 6 bases and J shed 5 bases, with 17 bases lying between them. CDR3: CSATGARRNEQYF. The CDR3 bases are TGCAGTGCCACGGGAGCCCGACGGAACGAGCAGTACTTC.

The chain recombines TRBV7-2 with TRBJ1-5, with D unresolved. The germline V gene encodes CDR1 SGHTA and CDR2 FQGNSA. The V end was cut by 5 bases, the J end by 3 bases, with 5 bases between. The CDR3 covers 12 residues. The chain's CDR3 is CASSTTNQPQHF. CDR3 DNA: TGTGCCAGCAGCACCACCAATCAGCCCCAGCATTTT.

At least ten counts were recorded for this clonotype. This sequence joins TRBV6-5 and TRBJ2-7; perhaps TRBD2 as D (6 bases). CDR1 and CDR2 (germline): MNHEY, SVGAGI. The V and J ends lost 0 bases and 2 bases respectively, with 8 bases between them. The length of the CDR3 is 14 residues. The CDR3 DNA reads as TGTGCCAGCAGTTACTCTGGCGGGACCTACGAGCAGTACTTC. The encoded protein is CASSYSGGTYEQYF.

V usage is TRBV4-3 and J usage is TRBJ1-2, with unresolved D. CDR1 LGHNA and CDR2 YSLEER come from the germline V gene. This CDR3 contains 14 residues. V lost 1 base to trimming and J lost 5 bases, with 11 bases between them. CDR3 coding DNA: TGCGCCAGCAGCCAAGTTCCACCCTCTTATGGCTACACCTTC. Its translation is CASSQVPPSYGYTF.

J is TRBJ2-3 and V is TRBV20-1; 7 bases are a match to TRBD1. The CDR3 is made up of 13 amino acids. J gave up 4 bases and V 3 bases, and 4 bases lay outside the gene matches. Germline CDR1 is DFQATT and CDR2 is SNEGSKA (reference sequence). CDR3 nucleotides: TGCAGTGCTAGTCGAGGGGGCCCAGATACGCAGTATTTT. Protein: CSASRGGPDTQYF.

This clonotype was seen a handful of times. The chain couples TRBV4-3 to TRBJ2-1; no clear D gene. The length of the CDR3 is 16 residues. The V end lost 0 bases, the J end lost 11 bases, and 20 bases lay between the germline ends. Per the germline V gene, CDR1 is LGHNA and CDR2 is YSLEER. CDR3 loop: CASSQDFPKIKIKQFF. The DNA of the CDR3 is TGCGCCAGCAGCCAAGATTTTCCAAAGATTAAAATTAAGCAGTTCTTC.

This clonotype has more than one count but fewer than ten. The genes are TRBV7-8 and TRBJ2-3, with TRBD2 matching 8 bases. Trimming at V came to 7 bases and at J to 6 bases, leaving 9 bases not matched to a gene. Germline V gene lookup returns CDR1 SGHVS and CDR2 FQNEAQ. The CDR3 consists of 14 residues. In DNA, the CDR3 is TGTGCCAGCAACCGACTAGCGAGCGGGGATACGCAGTATTTT. Translating it yields CASNRLASGDTQYF.

The chain links TRBV10-3 to TRBJ2-5; 14 nucleotides agree with TRBD2. Losses at the gene ends were 4 bases for V and 5 bases for J; bases not matched to a gene: 9. The CDR3 totals 17 residues. Germline V lookup: CDR1 ENHRY, CDR2 SYGVKD. CDR3 amino acids: CAISATTSGGAGETQYF. The CDR3 DNA reads TGTGCCATCAGTGCAACGACTAGCGGGGGGGCCGGGGAGACCCAGTACTTC.

CDR3 residues: CASSYSIRAGIGYTF. The CDR3 DNA reads as TGTGCCAGCAGTTACTCGATACGGGCCGGCATTGGCTACACCTTC. The chain combines TRBV6-5 with TRBJ1-2, with unresolved D. The V end lost 0 bases, the J end lost 7 bases, and 15 bases lay between the germline ends. Germline loops: CDR1 MNHEY, CDR2 SVGAGI. The CDR3 is made up of 15 amino acids.

The chain combines TRBV6-2 or TRBV6-3 with TRBJ1-1; D is possibly TRBD1 (5 bases). CDR1 and CDR2 (germline): MNHEY, SVGEGT. The CDR3 contains 17 residues. V lost 6 bases and J lost 0, with 20 bases in between. The CDR3 spells CASSRLRQRIVNTEAFF. DNA of the CDR3: TGTGCCAGCAGCCGACTTAGACAGCGGATTGTGAACACTGAAGCTTTCTTT.

This clonotype was found many times. This chain uses TRBV5-1 with TRBJ2-7, with 8 bases lining up with TRBD1. The length of the CDR3 is 16 residues. Looked up from germline, CDR1 is SGHRS and CDR2 is YFSETQ. V lost 0 bases and J lost 4; bases outside the gene matches: 9. CDR3 sequence: CASSLGAGTGDYEQYF. The CDR3 DNA follows: TGCGCCAGCAGCTTGGGCGCCGGGACAGGTGATTACGAGCAGTACTTC.

V gene TRBV30 combines with J gene TRBJ2-2; 8 bases align to TRBD2. Germline lookup yields CDR1 GTSNPN and CDR2 SVGIG (reference sequence). With 0 bases clipped from V and 8 bases from J, the junction kept 5 bases outside the gene matches. This CDR3 spans 14 amino acids. This CDR3 is CAWSVISGVGELFF. The CDR3 DNA sequence: TGTGCCTGGAGTGTTATTAGCGGGGTAGGGGAGCTGTTTTTT.

This clonotype occurred many times. V usage is TRBV5-5 and J usage is TRBJ2-5; tentative D call: TRBD2 (6 bases). The CDR3 is made up of 14 amino acids. Germline V lookup: CDR1 SGHKS, CDR2 YYEKEE (reference sequence). V lost 2 bases and J lost 1, with 9 bases in between. CDR3 in DNA: TGTGCCAGCAGCTTTCGGACTACCCAAGAGACCCAGTACTTC. This codes for CASSFRTTQETQYF.

This clonotype was found a few times. The CDR3 region has the DNA TGCGCCAGCAGCCTCTTGGGGACAGGACAACCGAACACTGAAGCTTTCTTT. Translation: CASSLLGTGQPNTEAFF. This rearrangement joins TRBV5-1 to TRBJ1-1, with 8 positions matching TRBD1. The J segment lost 1 base and the V segment lost 4 bases, leaving 12 bases of the junction unmatched. The CDR3 spans 17 residues. Germline V CDR1 and CDR2: SGHRS, YFSETQ.

The rearrangement links TRBV4-3 to TRBJ2-5; D is perhaps TRBD1 (6 bases). Trimming removed 5 bases from V and 5 bases from J, with 12 bases in between. Germline V gives CDR1 LGHNA, CDR2 YSLEER. The CDR3 spans 13 residues. The CDR3 region is CASSGGRGETQYF. As DNA, the CDR3 is TGCGCCAGCAGCGGCGGTAGGGGGGAGACCCAGTACTTC.

This clonotype has more than one count but fewer than ten. The genes are TRBV5-1 and TRBJ2-5, with D possibly matching TRBD1 (5 bases). The V end lost 2 bases, the J end lost 1 base, and 12 bases lay between the germline ends. There are 15 residues in the CDR3. The germline V gene encodes CDR1 SGHRS and CDR2 YFSETQ. CDR3 residues: CASSFAGPSQETQYF. As DNA, the CDR3 is TGCGCCAGCAGCTTCGCAGGGCCGAGCCAAGAGACCCAGTACTTC. Full variable domain (missing parts from reference TRBV5-1 and TRBJ2-5): KAGVTQTPRYLIKTRGQQVTLSCSPISGHRSVSWYQQTPGQGLQFLFEYFSETQRNKGNFPGRFSGRQFSNSRSEMNVSTLELGDSALYLCASSFAGPSQETQYFGPGTRLLVL.

This clonotype was counted between two and nine times. J is TRBJ2-3 and V is TRBV6-5; no firm D call. Germline CDR1 MNHEY, CDR2 SVGAGI. The CDR3 is 15 amino acids. The ends were cut back, 0 bases at V and 6 bases at J, with 13 bases in the middle. In DNA, the CDR3 is TGTGCCAGCAGTTACTCGACTCCCCAGTGGGATACGCAGTATTTT. It codes for CASSYSTPQWDTQYF.

This chain uses TRBV10-3 with TRBJ2-1; the D is unclear. With 4 bases removed from V and 6 bases from J, the gap between germline ends came to 16 bases. The V gene's germline CDR1 is ENHRY and CDR2 SYGVKD. The CDR3 runs to 15 residues. This CDR3 reads CAISVSASPANEQFF. CDR3 nucleotides: TGTGCCATCAGTGTGAGCGCCTCCCCGGCCAATGAGCAGTTCTTC.

The table lists this clonotype with a few counts. CDR3 sequence (DNA): TGTGCCAGCAGCTTAGAGTGGAAACTGTTTTTT. This gives the protein CASSLEWKLFF. The chain combines TRBV7-9 with TRBJ1-4; no clear D gene. Trimming took 1 base from V and 11 from J, leaving 5 bases between them. CDR1 and CDR2 from the germline V gene are SEHNR and FQNEAQ (reference sequence). The CDR3 extends over 11 amino acids.

This clonotype was observed many times. The V gene is TRBV28, the J gene TRBJ2-2, with 12 bases lining up with TRBD1. The length of the CDR3 is 16 residues. CDR1 is MDHEN, CDR2 SYDVKM, per germline. V was clipped by 4 bases and J by 6 bases; unmatched bases: 6. The CDR3 nucleotides read TGTGCCAGCAGTTCTCCGGGACAGGGGGCTCCCGGGGAGCTGTTTTTT. Protein: CASSSPGQGAPGELFF.

This clonotype was seen a single time. The CDR3 spells CATSGQGSGSGANVLTF. CDR3 bases: TGTGCCACCAGTGGCCAGGGGTCAGGCTCTGGGGCCAACGTCCTGACTTTC. The chain employs TRBV24-1 and TRBJ2-6; a weak D match, TRBD1 (6 bases). The CDR3 extends over 17 amino acids. CDR1 is KGHDR and CDR2 is SFDVKD in the germline V gene. V lost 5 bases and J 0 bases, leaving 13 bases between the germline ends.

This clonotype was observed at least ten times. J is TRBJ2-7 and V is TRBV28, with 11 nucleotides matching TRBD2. The CDR3 loop spans 14 amino acids. Germline CDR1 MDHEN, CDR2 SYDVKM. V lost 5 bases to trimming and J lost 4 bases; unmatched junction nucleotides: 4. The CDR3 DNA reads as TGTGCCAGCAGTCAACTAGCGGGAGCATACGAGCAGTACTTC. This encodes CASSQLAGAYEQYF.